This is a list of T cell receptor beta chains from one sample in a study of cytomegalovirus exposure and HLA in healthy donors. Profiling relied on immunoSEQ multiplex PCR, and the TCRdb table lists in-frame clones only, not all of them. The data hold over 100,000 clones, with approximately 79% observed a single time. The specimen was PBMCs. The receptor source for this set is a male donor in good health and CMV-seronegative. Both conserved end residues are part of each CDR3. The D gene is left open where the match is weak. A clone size is listed for some rows: how often the clone was seen (once, few, many), or a class if it is expanded.

D gene: TRBD1; V gene: TRBV19; clone size: .; J gene: TRBJ2-3; CDR3 protein: CASRDRGSTDTQYF; CDR3 DNA: TGTGCCAGTAGGGACAGGGGATCGACAGATACGCAGTATTTT
D gene: TRBD2; V gene: TRBV7-9; clone size: .; J gene: TRBJ2-7; CDR3 protein: CASSRGRLSAGTDYEQYF; CDR3 DNA: TGTGCCAGCAGCCGCGGTCGGTTGTCAGCGGGGACCGACTACGAGCAGTACTTC
D gene: TRBD1; V gene: TRBV4-2; clone size: few; J gene: TRBJ1-2; CDR3 protein: CASSQVGGQGARGYTF; CDR3 DNA: TGTGCCAGCAGCCAAGTAGGGGGACAGGGGGCGCGGGGCTACACCTTC
D gene: TRBD1; V gene: TRBV2; clone size: .; J gene: TRBJ1-3; CDR3 protein: CASRSGQGYTIYF; CDR3 DNA: TGTGCCAGCAGATCGGGACAGGGATACACCATATATTTT
D gene: TRBD1; V gene: TRBV30; clone size: .; J gene: TRBJ1-5; CDR3 protein: CAWSVPGGSNQPQHF; CDR3 DNA: TGTGCCTGGAGTGTACCAGGGGGTAGCAATCAGCCCCAGCATTTT
D gene: .; V gene: TRBV7-9; clone size: few; J gene: TRBJ2-5; CDR3 protein: CASSFKRNQETQYF; CDR3 DNA: TGTGCCAGCAGCTTCAAGAGGAACCAAGAGACCCAGTACTTC
D gene: .; V gene: TRBV7-9; clone size: .; J gene: TRBJ1-1; CDR3 protein: CASSTQGNTEAFF; CDR3 DNA: TGTGCCAGCAGCACACAGGGTAACACTGAAGCTTTCTTT
D gene: .; V gene: TRBV7-9; clone size: .; J gene: TRBJ2-2; CDR3 protein: CASSLGPKFTGELFF; CDR3 DNA: TGTGCCAGCAGCTTAGGGCCCAAATTTACCGGGGAGCTGTTTTTT
D gene: TRBD1; V gene: TRBV19; clone size: .; J gene: TRBJ2-3; CDR3 protein: CASTLSMTGGMTDTQYF; CDR3 DNA: TGTGCCAGTACCCTATCCATGACAGGGGGCATGACAGATACGCAGTATTTT
D gene: TRBD1; V gene: TRBV6-5; clone size: .; J gene: TRBJ2-7; CDR3 protein: CASKPRGFGYEQYF; CDR3 DNA: TGTGCCAGCAAACCCAGGGGGTTCGGGTACGAGCAGTACTTC
D gene: TRBD1; V gene: TRBV19; clone size: .; J gene: TRBJ1-5; CDR3 protein: CASSPGQGNQPQHF; CDR3 DNA: TGTGCCAGTAGTCCGGGACAGGGCAATCAGCCCCAGCATTTT
D gene: .; V gene: TRBV9; clone size: .; J gene: TRBJ2-7; CDR3 protein: CASSVDQARSYEQYF; CDR3 DNA: TGTGCCAGCAGCGTAGACCAGGCCCGTTCCTACGAGCAGTACTTC
D gene: .; V gene: TRBV21-1; clone size: .; J gene: TRBJ2-7; CDR3 protein: CASFRQELYEQYF; CDR3 DNA: TGTGCCAGTTTCCGACAGGAACTCTACGAGCAGTACTTC
D gene: TRBD1; V gene: TRBV6-6; clone size: .; J gene: TRBJ2-2; CDR3 protein: CASSSDRGHTGELFF; CDR3 DNA: TGTGCCAGCAGTTCGGACAGGGGTCACACCGGGGAGCTGTTTTTT
D gene: .; V gene: TRBV9; clone size: once; J gene: TRBJ1-4; CDR3 protein: CASRGAHEKLFF; CDR3 DNA: TGTGCCAGCAGGGGGGCTCATGAAAAACTGTTTTTT
D gene: TRBD2; V gene: TRBV9; clone size: .; J gene: TRBJ2-2; CDR3 protein: CASSSRLAANTGELFF; CDR3 DNA: TGTGCCAGCAGCTCCCGGCTAGCGGCGAACACCGGGGAGCTGTTTTTT
D gene: .; V gene: TRBV30; clone size: few; J gene: TRBJ2-3; CDR3 protein: CAWALVSTDTQYF; CDR3 DNA: TGTGCCTGGGCCCTAGTTAGCACAGATACGCAGTATTTT
D gene: .; V gene: TRBV11-3; clone size: once; J gene: TRBJ2-7; CDR3 protein: CASSEVYEQYF; CDR3 DNA: TGTGCCAGCAGCGAGGTCTACGAGCAGTACTTC
D gene: .; V gene: TRBV5-5; clone size: .; J gene: TRBJ1-3; CDR3 protein: CASSYLGDTYSGNTIYF; CDR3 DNA: TGTGCCAGCAGCTACCTGGGGGACACCTACTCTGGAAACACCATATATTTT
D gene: TRBD1; V gene: TRBV5-6; clone size: .; J gene: TRBJ2-7; CDR3 protein: CASSLGRRTGGVSYEQYF; CDR3 DNA: TGTGCCAGCAGCTTGGGACGTCGGACAGGGGGCGTCTCTTACGAGCAGTACTTC
D gene: .; V gene: TRBV12-5; clone size: .; J gene: TRBJ1-6; CDR3 protein: CASGPRLNSPLHF; CDR3 DNA: TGTGCTAGTGGTCCCAGGCTCAATTCACCCCTCCACTTT
D gene: TRBD1; V gene: TRBV18; clone size: few; J gene: TRBJ2-3; CDR3 protein: CASSWGQGSGDTQYF; CDR3 DNA: TGTGCCAGCTCATGGGGACAGGGGTCCGGAGATACGCAGTATTTT
D gene: .; V gene: TRBV7-2; clone size: .; J gene: TRBJ1-3; CDR3 protein: CASSSWPSSSGNTIYF; CDR3 DNA: TGTGCCAGCAGCTCCTGGCCTTCTAGCTCTGGAAACACCATATATTTT
D gene: .; V gene: TRBV19; clone size: .; J gene: TRBJ1-5; CDR3 protein: CASSKSGVFFNQPQHF; CDR3 DNA: TGTGCCAGTAGTAAATCAGGGGTCTTTTTCAATCAGCCCCAGCATTTT
D gene: TRBD2; V gene: TRBV5-4; clone size: few; J gene: TRBJ2-1; CDR3 protein: CASSFGVAGDNEQFF; CDR3 DNA: TGTGCCAGCAGCTTTGGGGTAGCGGGGGACAATGAGCAGTTCTTC
D gene: TRBD1; V gene: TRBV4-3; clone size: .; J gene: TRBJ2-5; CDR3 protein: CASSQDSHRGETQYF; CDR3 DNA: TGCGCCAGCAGCCAAGATTCCCACAGGGGAGAGACCCAGTACTTC
D gene: .; V gene: TRBV19; clone size: .; J gene: TRBJ1-4; CDR3 protein: CASSNSNRAANEKLFF; CDR3 DNA: TGTGCCAGTAGCAATTCGAACAGGGCCGCTAATGAAAAACTGTTTTTT
D gene: TRBD1; V gene: TRBV30; clone size: .; J gene: TRBJ2-5; CDR3 protein: CAWDSGDRGQETQYF; CDR3 DNA: TGTGCCTGGGATTCAGGGGACAGGGGCCAAGAGACCCAGTACTTC
D gene: TRBD1; V gene: TRBV30; clone size: .; J gene: TRBJ1-5; CDR3 protein: CAWSTAGGFQPQHF; CDR3 DNA: TGTGCCTGGAGTACGGCAGGGGGGTTTCAGCCCCAGCATTTT
D gene: .; V gene: TRBV7-9; clone size: .; J gene: TRBJ2-3; CDR3 protein: CARAGPEGTQYF; CDR3 DNA: TGTGCCAGGGCGGGGCCAGAAGGTACGCAGTATTTT
D gene: .; V gene: TRBV19; clone size: .; J gene: TRBJ1-2; CDR3 protein: CASSTRAVYGYTF; CDR3 DNA: TGTGCCAGTAGTACGCGCGCCGTCTATGGCTACACCTTC
D gene: .; V gene: TRBV5-6; clone size: .; J gene: TRBJ2-2; CDR3 protein: CASSLGGRDTGELFF; CDR3 DNA: TGTGCCAGCAGCTTGGGGGGGCGAGACACCGGGGAGCTGTTTTTT
D gene: TRBD1; V gene: TRBV5-4; clone size: .; J gene: TRBJ1-2; CDR3 protein: CASSQKTGDGYTF; CDR3 DNA: TGTGCCAGCAGCCAAAAGACAGGGGATGGCTACACCTTC
D gene: .; V gene: TRBV19; clone size: few; J gene: TRBJ2-7; CDR3 protein: CASSIGLSYEQYF; CDR3 DNA: TGTGCCAGTAGTATCGGGTTGTCGTACGAGCAGTACTTC
D gene: TRBD1; V gene: TRBV11-2; clone size: .; J gene: TRBJ2-7; CDR3 protein: CASSPRTGRNEQYF; CDR3 DNA: TGTGCCAGCAGCCCAAGGACAGGGCGGAACGAGCAGTACTTC
D gene: .; V gene: TRBV30; clone size: .; J gene: TRBJ2-1; CDR3 protein: CAWASGRFSYNEQFF; CDR3 DNA: TGTGCCTGGGCATCAGGGCGGTTCTCCTACAATGAGCAGTTCTTC
D gene: TRBD2; V gene: TRBV10-3; clone size: .; J gene: TRBJ2-2; CDR3 protein: CAIRMTSGANTGELFF; CDR3 DNA: TGTGCCATCAGGATGACTAGCGGGGCGAACACCGGGGAGCTGTTTTTT
D gene: .; V gene: TRBV13; clone size: .; J gene: TRBJ1-2; CDR3 protein: CASSFGGANYGYTF; CDR3 DNA: TGTGCCAGCAGCTTCGGAGGGGCTAACTATGGCTACACCTTC
D gene: TRBD1; V gene: TRBV5-1; clone size: .; J gene: TRBJ1-5; CDR3 protein: CASSLGQGEPQHF; CDR3 DNA: TGCGCCAGCAGCCTAGGACAGGGCGAGCCCCAGCATTTT
D gene: .; V gene: TRBV30; clone size: .; J gene: TRBJ1-2; CDR3 protein: CAWSAPSGGLPGGYTF; CDR3 DNA: TGTGCCTGGAGTGCCCCCTCTGGAGGATTACCGGGGGGCTACACCTTC
D gene: TRBD1; V gene: TRBV15; clone size: .; J gene: TRBJ2-2; CDR3 protein: CATSRQGANTGELFF; CDR3 DNA: TGTGCCACCAGCCGACAGGGCGCGAACACCGGGGAGCTGTTTTTT
D gene: .; V gene: TRBV19; clone size: .; J gene: TRBJ1-5; CDR3 protein: CASSTRNQPQHF; CDR3 DNA: TGTGCCAGTAGTACCAGAAATCAGCCCCAGCATTTT
D gene: .; V gene: TRBV7-2; clone size: few; J gene: TRBJ2-7; CDR3 protein: CASSPPPRGGRYEQYF; CDR3 DNA: TGTGCCAGCAGCCCTCCCCCACGAGGCGGCCGGTACGAGCAGTACTTC
D gene: .; V gene: TRBV30; clone size: .; J gene: TRBJ1-5; CDR3 protein: CAWSGSVTTNQPQHF; CDR3 DNA: TGTGCCTGGAGTGGGTCGGTCACTACTAATCAGCCCCAGCATTTT
D gene: TRBD1; V gene: TRBV6-1; clone size: once; J gene: TRBJ1-2; CDR3 protein: CASSDGGTGASGYTF; CDR3 DNA: TGTGCCAGCAGTGACGGCGGGACAGGGGCAAGTGGCTACACCTTC
D gene: TRBD1; V gene: TRBV30; clone size: .; J gene: TRBJ1-1; CDR3 protein: CAWSRSGGMNTEAFF; CDR3 DNA: TGTGCCTGGAGTAGGTCAGGGGGGATGAACACTGAAGCTTTCTTT
D gene: .; V gene: TRBV6-5; clone size: .; J gene: TRBJ1-1; CDR3 protein: CASSYSRGGPNTEAFF; CDR3 DNA: TGTGCCAGCAGTTACTCCCGGGGAGGCCCGAACACTGAAGCTTTCTTT
D gene: .; V gene: TRBV12-5; clone size: .; J gene: TRBJ1-1; CDR3 protein: CASGLTPGTEAFF; CDR3 DNA: TGTGCTAGTGGTTTAACCCCAGGGACTGAAGCTTTCTTT
D gene: TRBD2; V gene: TRBV11-2; clone size: once; J gene: TRBJ2-3; CDR3 protein: CASTTLGGGGDTQYF; CDR3 DNA: TGTGCCAGCACTACCCTCGGGGGGGGAGGAGATACGCAGTATTTT